The clone carrying this T cell receptor (beta chain) was counted ten times or more. The antigen is undetermined. This specimen belongs to a study of Graves' ophthalmopathy and Graves' hyperthyroidism. Study-wide background: Where ophthalmopathy was absent within 18 months of follow-up, hyperthyroidism was stable. Study outcomes and limitations: A classifier, a 13-signature model, separated ophthalmopathy from stable hyperthyroidism with roughly 86% sensitivity and 81.08% specificity.

V dropped 4 bases and J dropped 6 bases, with 15 bases sitting between them. Germline V lookup: CDR1 SEHNR, CDR2 FQNEAQ (reference sequence). The CDR3 totals 15 residues. The sequenced template was RNA, covering the TCR beta CDR3 region. HTBI primers were used in a first-round RT-PCR, which preceded a second-round multiplex PCR. From the multiplex PCR reads, TCRdb called clonotypes with MiXCR, one entry per CDR3 protein. The data show over a million distinct CDR3 sequences, roughly 35% seen once. No donor had other autoimmune disease, uncontrolled infection, pregnancy or lactation. The diagnosis was founded upon clinical symptoms, serum thyroxine, TRAb, thyroid ultrasound and orbital computed tomography.

The chain has TRBV7-9 and TRBJ1-4; D gene uncertain. This TCR was recovered from an adult man with Graves' hyperthyroidism. The sample consisted of peripheral blood or thyroid tissue (not recorded which). The CDR3 sequence: CASSSHGWGDEKLFF. CDR3 DNA sequence: TGTGCCAGCAGCTCCCACGGGTGGGGAGATGAAAAACTGTTTTTT.